This is a list of T cell receptor beta chains from one sample in a study of identical twins. TCRdb analysed the 5' RACE reads with MiXCR anew, one entry per CDR3 protein. The repertoire holds about 790,000 distinct CDR3 sequences, with 18% as singletons. These data are also associated with another study on T cells expressing NK-cell markers.

Source material: PBMCs. The receptor set was obtained from a woman aged 18-35 years in good health. Both conserved end residues are part of each CDR3. The order of the fields is D gene, clone size, J gene, V gene, CDR3 protein, CDR3 DNA. D genes are given only for firm matches. Not all rows give a size; the values are once, few, many and, for expanded clones, a class.

d_call: NA; clone_size: NA; j_call: TRBJ2-2; v_call: TRBV9; cdr3_aa: CASSVTTGKVGELFF; cdr3_nt: TGTGCCAGCAGCGTGACTACAGGGAAGGTCGGGGAGCTGTTTTTT
d_call: NA; clone_size: few; j_call: TRBJ2-1; v_call: TRBV12-3/TRBV12-4; cdr3_aa: CASSLWLEDEQFF; cdr3_nt: TGTGCCAGCAGTTTATGGCTAGAGGATGAGCAGTTCTTC
d_call: NA; clone_size: many; j_call: TRBJ2-7; v_call: TRBV6-5; cdr3_aa: CASSIRQASSYEQYF; cdr3_nt: TGTGCCAGCAGTATACGACAGGCGAGCTCCTACGAGCAGTACTTC
d_call: NA; clone_size: few; j_call: TRBJ2-7; v_call: TRBV7-2; cdr3_aa: CASSLIRDPSYEQYF; cdr3_nt: TGTGCCAGCAGCTTAATCCGGGACCCTTCCTACGAGCAGTACTTC
d_call: TRBD1; clone_size: NA; j_call: TRBJ2-2; v_call: TRBV15; cdr3_aa: CATSRGDRGRTGELFF; cdr3_nt: TGTGCCACCAGCAGGGGGGACAGGGGGCGAACCGGGGAGCTGTTTTTT
d_call: NA; clone_size: NA; j_call: TRBJ2-5; v_call: TRBV5-1; cdr3_aa: CASSLVGAEETQYF; cdr3_nt: TGCGCCAGCAGCTTGGTTGGGGCCGAAGAGACCCAGTACTTC
d_call: TRBD2; clone_size: few; j_call: TRBJ2-1; v_call: TRBV9; cdr3_aa: CASSAEGLAVSEQFF; cdr3_nt: TGTGCCAGCAGCGCAGAGGGACTAGCGGTTTCGGAGCAGTTCTTC
d_call: NA; clone_size: NA; j_call: TRBJ2-5; v_call: TRBV2; cdr3_aa: CASSDHRETQYF; cdr3_nt: TGTGCCAGCAGTGATCACCGAGAGACCCAGTACTTC
d_call: NA; clone_size: many; j_call: TRBJ2-1; v_call: TRBV10-3; cdr3_aa: CAISEQGVGDEQFF; cdr3_nt: TGTGCCATCAGTGAGCAGGGTGTTGGGGATGAGCAGTTCTTC
d_call: NA; clone_size: NA; j_call: TRBJ2-7; v_call: TRBV7-8; cdr3_aa: CASIQTLGYEQYF; cdr3_nt: TGTGCCAGCATCCAGACCCTCGGGTACGAGCAGTACTTC
d_call: NA; clone_size: many; j_call: TRBJ2-3; v_call: TRBV5-1; cdr3_aa: CASSRAGEDTQYF; cdr3_nt: TGCGCCAGCAGCAGGGCAGGGGAAGATACGCAGTATTTT
d_call: NA; clone_size: few; j_call: TRBJ2-7; v_call: TRBV14; cdr3_aa: CASSQGGYQGIEQYF; cdr3_nt: TGTGCCAGCAGCCAAGGCGGTTATCAGGGTATCGAGCAGTACTTC
d_call: NA; clone_size: few; j_call: TRBJ2-1; v_call: TRBV12-3/TRBV12-4; cdr3_aa: CASSLGDWAEQFF; cdr3_nt: TGTGCCAGCAGTTTAGGGGACTGGGCGGAGCAGTTCTTC
d_call: NA; clone_size: few; j_call: TRBJ1-4; v_call: TRBV6-5; cdr3_aa: CASSYGGIGEKLFF; cdr3_nt: TGTGCCAGCAGTTATGGAGGGATCGGTGAAAAACTGTTTTTT
d_call: TRBD2; clone_size: NA; j_call: TRBJ2-1; v_call: TRBV9; cdr3_aa: CASSPSGDSYNEQFF; cdr3_nt: TGTGCCAGCAGCCCTAGCGGGGACTCCTACAATGAGCAGTTCTTC
d_call: NA; clone_size: few; j_call: TRBJ1-1; v_call: TRBV27; cdr3_aa: CASSRASSSAMNTEAFF; cdr3_nt: TGTGCCAGCTCTCGGGCCAGCTCCTCGGCGATGAACACTGAAGCTTTCTTT
d_call: TRBD1; clone_size: few; j_call: TRBJ2-5; v_call: TRBV7-2; cdr3_aa: CASSADRVQETQYF; cdr3_nt: TGTGCCAGCAGCGCCGACAGGGTCCAAGAGACCCAGTACTTC
d_call: TRBD2; clone_size: NA; j_call: TRBJ2-1; v_call: TRBV29-1; cdr3_aa: CSASLPSGTSGINEQFF; cdr3_nt: TGCAGCGCTTCCCTTCCCTCCGGGACTAGCGGGATAAATGAGCAGTTCTTC
d_call: TRBD2; clone_size: NA; j_call: TRBJ2-5; v_call: TRBV7-2; cdr3_aa: CASSRLWIAGGETQYF; cdr3_nt: TGTGCCAGCAGCCGCCTTTGGATAGCGGGGGGAGAGACCCAGTACTTC
d_call: NA; clone_size: NA; j_call: TRBJ2-1; v_call: TRBV6-2/TRBV6-3; cdr3_aa: CASRTGLSSYNEQFF; cdr3_nt: TGTGCCAGCAGGACGGGACTTAGCTCCTACAATGAGCAGTTCTTC
d_call: TRBD1; clone_size: NA; j_call: TRBJ1-4; v_call: TRBV24-1; cdr3_aa: CAVEQDRDVEKLFF; cdr3_nt: TGTGCCGTTGAGCAAGACAGGGACGTCGAAAAACTGTTTTTT
d_call: NA; clone_size: few; j_call: TRBJ2-4; v_call: TRBV6-1; cdr3_aa: CASGEATGKNIQYF; cdr3_nt: TGTGCCAGCGGAGAAGCGACGGGCAAAAACATTCAGTACTTC
d_call: TRBD2; clone_size: few; j_call: TRBJ2-7; v_call: TRBV30; cdr3_aa: CAWSVIPSGVGEQYF; cdr3_nt: TGTGCCTGGAGTGTTATCCCTAGCGGGGTTGGGGAGCAGTACTTC
d_call: NA; clone_size: NA; j_call: TRBJ2-7; v_call: TRBV7-9; cdr3_aa: CASGSHEQYF; cdr3_nt: TGTGCCAGCGGCTCCCACGAGCAGTACTTC
d_call: NA; clone_size: few; j_call: TRBJ2-1; v_call: TRBV12-3/TRBV12-4; cdr3_aa: CASRETGNEQFF; cdr3_nt: TGTGCCAGCAGAGAGACTGGCAATGAGCAGTTCTTC
d_call: NA; clone_size: NA; j_call: TRBJ1-4; v_call: TRBV5-1; cdr3_aa: CASSQGPEEKLFF; cdr3_nt: TGCGCCAGCAGCCAGGGACCTGAGGAAAAACTGTTTTTT
d_call: TRBD2; clone_size: NA; j_call: TRBJ2-7; v_call: TRBV12-3/TRBV12-4; cdr3_aa: CASSSSGLAGGRYEQYF; cdr3_nt: TGTGCCAGCAGTTCCTCCGGACTAGCGGGAGGGCGCTACGAGCAGTACTTC
d_call: NA; clone_size: few; j_call: TRBJ2-2; v_call: TRBV12-3/TRBV12-4; cdr3_aa: CASSYHTGELFF; cdr3_nt: TGTGCCAGCAGTTATCACACCGGGGAGCTGTTTTTT
d_call: TRBD2; clone_size: NA; j_call: TRBJ2-1; v_call: TRBV12-3/TRBV12-4; cdr3_aa: CASSLIVAGVRLAYNEQFF; cdr3_nt: TGTGCCAGCAGTTTAATAGTAGCGGGGGTCCGCCTGGCCTACAATGAGCAGTTCTTC
d_call: NA; clone_size: NA; j_call: TRBJ2-1; v_call: TRBV20-1; cdr3_aa: CSARDPKTAAFNEQFF; cdr3_nt: TGCAGTGCTAGAGATCCGAAGACTGCCGCCTTCAATGAGCAGTTCTTC
d_call: TRBD2; clone_size: few; j_call: TRBJ2-7; v_call: TRBV20-1; cdr3_aa: CSAGRAGGLSEQYF; cdr3_nt: TGCAGTGCTGGACGAGCGGGGGGGCTTTCAGAGCAGTACTTC
d_call: NA; clone_size: NA; j_call: TRBJ1-2; v_call: TRBV12-3/TRBV12-4; cdr3_aa: CASSLGRVYGYTF; cdr3_nt: TGTGCCAGCAGTTTGGGACGGGTCTATGGCTACACCTTC
d_call: NA; clone_size: NA; j_call: TRBJ2-7; v_call: TRBV5-1; cdr3_aa: CASSEGLARYSPEQYF; cdr3_nt: TGCGCCAGCAGCGAGGGGCTAGCGAGGTACTCGCCCGAGCAGTACTTC